Reported below is one T cell receptor (beta chain). What antigen it recognizes has not been identified. Base qualities are missing; no much larger clone stands one base away. The sample is drawn from a study of OX40 agonist ivuxolimab in advanced cancers. With regard to the full study: Ivuxolimab was a fully human IgG2 agonistic monoclonal antibody targeting the costimulatory receptor OX40 (CD134). Intravenous ivuxolimab was administered to patients every 2 weeks at six dose levels: 0.01, 0.1, 0.3, 1.5, 3 and 10 mg/kg. Peripheral TCRbeta sequencing was intended to test whether TCR sequence diversity was altered and clonal T-cell expansion was caused by ivuxolimab. Of the roughly 52 dose-escalation patients, hepatocellular carcinoma was present in 19, melanoma in roughly 15, renal cell carcinoma in 9 and head and neck cancer in 9. Partial responses were achieved by three dose-escalation patients, of whom one had hepatocellular carcinoma and two had cutaneous melanoma. Prior anti-PD-1, anti-PD-L1 or anti-CTLA-4 therapy was permitted, and about two fifths of dose-escalation patients had received checkpoint inhibitors. The dose-escalation cohort was roughly 80% male with a mean age of about 65 years, ranging from about 23 to 85. The monotherapy dose-escalation portion (N ≈ 55 patients) of the phase I ivuxolimab trial is reported in the paper. What the research found in general, with its limitations: Which antigens the clonally expanded peripheral T cells were specific for was not determined. Clonal expansion of both CD4+ and CD8+ blood T cells was observed from baseline to week 6 at doses 0.1 to 3.0 mg/kg. On average, CD8+ T cells showed more expanded clones than CD4+ T cells after ivuxolimab. Low levels of normalized T-cell clonal expansion were also shown by some nonresponding patients. Partial responders in the 0.1-3.0 mg/kg groups had among the lowest normalized peripheral clonal expansion, especially among CD8+ T cells.

To sequence the TCRbeta CDR3 region, genomic DNA was isolated from the sorted cells. TCRbeta CDR3 regions were sequenced using the immunoSEQ Assay. Drawn from immuneACCESS, this table holds only the in-frame rearrangements with V and J called that TCRdb kept. Clones are partly lost; checked studies trace under half to an unresolved V gene and leave the rest unexplained. In this sample the table shows about 46,000 clones, 70% to 90% of which occur a single time. The ten top clones hold about 11% of the sample. Patients with autoimmune disease history or receiving systemic immunosuppression were excluded from the trial. In every dose cohort, peripheral blood was drawn for TCR sequencing at baseline, cycle 4 day 1, and cycle 7 day 1. The samples were taken from a phase I, first-in-human, multicenter, open-label dose-escalation trial of ivuxolimab. Adults with locally advanced or metastatic head and neck squamous cell, hepatocellular, melanoma or renal cell carcinoma were enrolled in the trial. Before TCR sequencing, CD4+ T cells and CD8+ T cells were sorted from peripheral blood as separate populations.

CDR1 and CDR2, looked up from the germline V gene (reference sequence), are MNHEY and SMNVEV. Taken from cysteine to phenylalanine, the CDR3 has 15 residues. Of all the DNA, just the CDR3 is kept, 45 bases in frame from base 1. For this chain, trimming is 4 bases at the V end and 4 bases at the J end, and the number of junction bases without a gene match is 8. The material sequenced was CD4+ or CD8+ T cells sorted from blood, taken in a trial of the OX40 agonist ivuxolimab. The TCR originated in an adult with an advanced solid tumor such as melanoma, head and neck, liver or kidney cancer. The sequence is built from TRBV27 and TRBJ2-7, and 9 junctional nucleotides match TRBD1. Read as DNA, the sequence is TGTGCCAGCAGTTCGACGGACAGGGGATGGTACGAGCAGTACTTC. This codes for CASSSTDRGWYEQYF.